The text below deals with one T cell receptor (beta chain). Its antigen remains unidentified. The data were produced by immunoSEQ multiplex PCR, yet TCRdb's version contains in-frame clones alone and is incomplete. The sample comprises around 19,000 clones, nearly 80% of which are singletons, and around 17% rests with the top ten. These data originate in a study of OX40 agonist ivuxolimab in advanced cancers. Study conclusions and caveats: Among the least clonally expanded were partial responders at 0.1-3.0 mg/kg.

CDR1 is SNHLY and CDR2 is FYNNEI in the germline V gene. The CDR3 is made up of 14 amino acids. Unmatched junction bases numbered 8, after V lost 9 bases and J lost 0 bases. The material sequenced was CD4+ or CD8+ T cells sorted from blood, taken in a trial of the OX40 agonist ivuxolimab. The chain carries TRBV2 and TRBJ2-7; 7 positions match TRBD1. This sequence originates from an adult with an advanced solid tumor such as melanoma, head and neck, liver or kidney cancer. CDR3 sequence reads: CASTGTDHSYEQYF. As DNA, the CDR3 is TGTGCCAGTACTGGGACAGACCACTCCTACGAGCAGTACTTC.